Sequencing of this T cell receptor (beta chain) was carried out in a study of shared clonotypes between healthy human individuals (dated by TCRdb to the early 2020s). Regarding the research as a whole: A couple of women and three men aged 18 to 49 years were included in the cohort. For each donor, CD4 naive and CD4 memory were each given three plates, CD8 naive was given two plates, and CD8 memory was given one plate. The study deeply sequenced blood TCR repertoires of 5 or 6 healthy adults to estimate repertoire size and the extent of clonotype sharing between individuals. To increase sequencing depth and limit assay-specific biases, TCR repertoire library preparation and sequencing were carried out by different laboratories using diverse techniques. Between about 0.8 and 9.5 billion PBMCs per donor were obtained by leukapheresis.

The donors were healthy, HIV-negative adults with no recently reported acute infections or vaccinations. All donors were Caucasian adults living in Nashville, Tennessee, USA. CD4+ T cells were enriched by magnetic negative selection; naive cells were then positively selected on CD45RA, and the negative fraction formed the memory subset. Blood was obtained by leukapheresis, after which PBMCs were separated by Ficoll-Histopaque density gradient centrifugation and cryopreserved in liquid nitrogen vapor phase. Analytical flow cytometry was used to check the purity and quantity of each magnetically sorted T cell population. Genomic DNA was isolated from each sorted fraction and quantified by UV absorbance on a Nanodrop 2000c. Turning to this clone: There is no known antigen for this receptor. One base away there is no much larger clone; base qualities are not given.

Summary of the overall study and its limitations: Pairwise subsampling indicated that sequencing depth was expected to affect the degree of clonotype sharing among donors. Even with the large sequencing depth, rarefaction of the sorted-subset datasets indicated that sequencing was incomplete. Naive subsets generally had larger estimated clonotype richness than memory subsets did. About 5% of naive CD4, around 3.5% of naive CD8, roughly 2.4% of memory CD4, and 0.4% of memory CD8 clonotypes were shared across a few donors. Higher generation probabilities were observed for clonotypes shared by all four sorted-subset donors than for non-shared clonotypes. Sampling was limited to blood, and TCR repertoires in tissue likely differ from TCR repertoires in blood. The genetic and exposure-history diversity represented was limited by the small number of donors.

Using the deep immunoSEQ assay, multiplex PCR amplified TCR CDR3 regions from genomic DNA. Extracted genomic DNA from each cell subset was distributed evenly across all wells of several immunoSEQ 96-well plates, and each plate was treated as a replicate. Each replicate PCR for sorted subsets received around 200 ng genomic DNA, equal to about 30,000 T cell genomes. The purified libraries were quantified using a Qubit 3.0 fluorometer, sized with a Bioanalyzer 2100, and then quantified again using the KAPA Library Quantification kit. Every immunoSEQ 96-well plate was sequenced on a separate single-read 150-cycle Illumina NextSeq 550 flow cell. In the paper's pipeline: Because the immunoSEQ output held only junctional sequences and lacked quality scores, the filtering could not match the filtering applied to full-length reads. To assign V/J genes and CDR3, sequences were annotated against IMGT germline references using PyIR, a Python wrapper for IgBLAST v1.9. Any read was removed if the V/J assignment was weak (E-value above 1e-6), the CDR3 was missing, or the read contained stop codons, out-of-frame junctions, or ambiguous translated residues. V3J clonotypes were defined by identical inferred V gene, J gene, and CDR3 amino acid sequence. The percentage overlap between two repertoires was calculated by dividing the number of shared unique clonotypes by the size of the smaller repertoire. Repertoire richness was assessed with RTK rarefaction, the Chao1 estimator, and Recon v2.1 estimates of unobserved clonotypes. Generation probabilities for all TCRbeta clonotypes obtained by the gDNA method from a few donors were computed using OLGA. TCRdb limited this immuneACCESS table to in-frame rearrangements with V and J called. A share of clones is missing; checked studies link under half to unresolved V genes, and the rest is unexplained. V, J and clone size were drawn from that table, and D and trimming were deduced from the DNA. The sample table holds 2.3 million or so clones, of which just over 90% were seen once. The ten largest clones capture about 0.39% of the sample.

The sample was naive CD4+ T cells from PBMCs. Per the publication, the cell subset or site label means: CD45RA+ positively selected. This receptor was taken from a man in his late teens or twenties in good health. Some clones in this sample may be carry-over from other donors' samples.

The nucleotides read TGTGCCAGCAGTGCTTTGGCAGATAGCACAGATACGCAGTATTTT. Its protein product is CASSALADSTDTQYF. Recombination joined TRBV7-9 with TRBJ2-3; no D gene call is confident. Deletion took 6 bases off V and 0 bases off J, with a span of 13 bases between the germline ends. Its CDR3 holds 15 amino acids, cysteine through phenylalanine. CDR3 DNA is the only sequence kept; it has 45 bases, read in frame from the first base. CDR1 and CDR2 are read off the germline V gene (reference sequence) as SEHNR and FQNEAQ.